The 22 T cell receptor beta chains below all came from one sample that was sequenced in a study of human thymus T cells. Thymus tissue was removed during corrective cardiac surgery. Sequenced by immunoSEQ multiplex PCR; TCRdb stores in-frame clones only, minus some. The sample consists of 86,000 or so clones, around 96% of them appearing once. Material: thymus tissue. The receptors come from a boy less than two years old with a congenital heart defect but otherwise immunologically healthy.

The chain couples TRBV4-1 to TRBJ2-5; TRBD2 agrees at 9 bases. This CDR3 comprises 17 residues. Germline V gene data show CDR1 as MGHRA and CDR2 as YSYEKL. The V and J ends lost 1 base and 4 bases, in that order; junction bases with no gene match: 10. CDR3 in amino acids: CASSQVPGGGVPETQYF. In DNA, the CDR3 is TGCGCCAGCAGCCAAGTTCCGGGCGGGGGGGTTCCAGAGACCCAGTACTTC.

The chain couples TRBV7-2 to TRBJ2-7; tentative D call: TRBD2 (6 bases). CDR1 and CDR2 (germline): SGHTA, FQGNSA. The ends were cut back, 2 bases at V and 4 bases at J, with 15 bases in the middle. This CDR3 has 15 residues. The CDR3 DNA is TGTGCCAGCAGCTTATGGGGCGGGGTACTATACGAGCAGTACTTC. The encoded protein is CASSLWGGVLYEQYF.

This rearrangement joins TRBV7-9 to TRBJ2-1, with D possibly matching TRBD2 (5 bases). The CDR3 consists of 13 residues. CDR1 and CDR2 from the germline V gene are SEHNR and FQNEAQ (reference sequence). The V gene lost 5 bases and the J gene lost 15 bases, with 20 bases spanning the gap. CDR3 DNA sequence: TGTGCCAGCAGCACGCTTGTTCCCGCCGGACTGTTCTTC. It translates to CASSTLVPAGLFF.

The chain links TRBV6-1 to TRBJ1-4, with TRBD1 matching 8 bases. The V and J ends lost 2 bases and 6 bases, in that order; junction bases with no gene match: 5. The CDR3 contains 15 residues. The germline gives CDR1 MNHNS, CDR2 SASEGT. Here the CDR3 reads CASSETAGGDEKLFF. In DNA form, the CDR3 reads TGTGCCAGCAGTGAAACGGCAGGGGGCGATGAAAAACTGTTTTTT.

The chain has TRBV10-2 and TRBJ1-1; TRBD1 agrees at 9 bases. V lost 8 bases and J lost 7; bases outside the gene matches: 5. Germline V lookup: CDR1 WSHSY, CDR2 SAAADI. The CDR3 is 12 residues long. The CDR3 DNA follows: TGCGCCAGCCAACAGGGGGCTAATGAAGCTTTCTTT. Translated: CASQQGANEAFF.

The chain is built from TRBV27 and TRBJ2-1, with 14 bases identical to TRBD2. Germline trimming cut 6 bases from V and 1 base from J; bases unmatched to any gene: 20. The CDR3 is 22 amino acids. Germline CDR1 and CDR2: MNHEY and SMNVEV (reference sequence). The CDR3 bases are TGTGCCAGCAGCCTTAAAAAAACAACCGGGACTAGCGGGAGTGGGTCCTACAATGAGCAGTTCTTC. Residues: CASSLKKTTGTSGSGSYNEQFF.

The chain recombines TRBV5-4 with TRBJ2-7; possible D gene TRBD2, 5 bases. The CDR3 loop spans 15 amino acids. Germline V gene lookup returns CDR1 SGHNT and CDR2 YYREEE (reference sequence). Deletions cut 1 base from V and 7 bases from J, with 18 bases between. CDR3 nucleotide sequence: TGTGCCAGCAGCTTGTTCGGCAGCCCCACGGGAGAGCAGTACTTC. This codes for CASSLFGSPTGEQYF.

The gene calls are TRBV7-2 and TRBJ2-4, with a weak D call TRBD2 (5 bases). CDR3 length: 14 amino acids. Germline assignment: CDR1 SGHTA and CDR2 FQGNSA. The V end was cut by 2 bases, the J end by 4 bases, with 9 bases between. The CDR3 loop is CASSLSGQKNIQYF. In nucleotides, the CDR3 is TGTGCCAGCAGCTTAAGCGGTCAAAAAAACATTCAGTACTTC.

The table lists this clone with a few counts. The rearrangement uses TRBV12-5 and TRBJ1-1; 9 bases line up with TRBD1. The V gene's germline CDR1 is LGHNT and CDR2 FRNRAP. There are 15 residues in the CDR3. Trimming removed 6 bases from V and 4 bases from J; junction bases left unmatched: 9. CDR3 residues: CASGRNRGPITEAFF. CDR3 coding DNA: TGTGCTAGTGGCCGAAACAGGGGGCCTATCACTGAAGCTTTCTTT.

CDR3 in DNA: TGTGCCAGCGGCCCGGGACTAAGCCCTAGGACGCAGTATTTT. Its protein product is CASGPGLSPRTQYF. V and J are TRBV5-4 and TRBJ2-3; TRBD2 aligns across 7 bases. The CDR3 runs 14 residues. Germline V gene lookup returns CDR1 SGHNT and CDR2 YYREEE (reference sequence). Unmatched junction bases numbered 14, after V lost 7 bases and J lost 9 bases.

The chain uses TRBV20-1 and TRBJ2-3; TRBD2 is a possible D gene (6 bases). Germline V CDR1 and CDR2: DFQATT, SNEGSKA (reference sequence). V was clipped by 6 bases and J by 8 bases, with 9 bases between them. CDR3 size: 10 residues. The chain's CDR3 is CSAPGSTQYF. The CDR3 DNA is TGCAGTGCCCCCGGGAGTACGCAGTATTTT.

V is TRBV7-9 and J is TRBJ1-2; no firm D call. Germline loops: CDR1 SEHNR, CDR2 FQNEAQ (reference sequence). Trimming removed 1 base at V and 7 bases at J, with 13 bases between. The CDR3 is made up of 14 amino acids. In DNA form, the CDR3 reads TGTGCCAGCAGCTTAGACCCTAAACTACGTGGCTACACCTTC. This gives the protein CASSLDPKLRGYTF. The variable domain in full, completed from reference TRBV7-9 and TRBJ1-2, reads DTGVSQNPRHKITKRGQNVTFRCDPISEHNRLYWYRQTLGQGPEFLTYFQNEAQLEKSRLLSDRFSAERPKGSFSTLEIQRTEQGDSAMYLCASSLDPKLRGYTFGSGTRLTVV.

The chain is built from TRBV6-1 and TRBJ2-2; 9 bases map to TRBD1. The CDR3 contains 14 residues. V dropped 6 bases and J dropped 7; count of bases not matched to a gene: 6. CDR1 MNHNS and CDR2 SASEGT come from the germline V gene. The DNA for the CDR3 is TGTGCCAGCAGCCTGCGACAGGGGGACGGGGAGCTGTTTTTT. As protein: CASSLRQGDGELFF.

CDR3 sequence reads: CASSLSGLAGLQETQYF. CDR3 DNA sequence: TGTGCCAGCAGTCTGTCCGGACTAGCGGGCCTTCAAGAGACCCAGTACTTC. The chain carries TRBV2 and TRBJ2-5; TRBD2 aligns across 11 bases. Trimming cost V 5 bases and J 2 bases; bases outside gene matches: 10. The CDR3 contains 17 residues. Germline V CDR1 and CDR2: SNHLY, FYNNEI.

This chain joins TRBV10-2 and TRBJ2-2, with D possibly being TRBD2 (5 bases). V lost 9 bases, J lost 1 base, and 12 bases lay in between. Germline-derived CDR1 and CDR2 are WSHSY and SAAADI. The CDR3 loop spans 14 amino acids. Here the CDR3 reads CASLDGKNTGELFF. CDR3 nucleotide sequence: TGCGCCAGTTTGGACGGGAAGAACACCGGGGAGCTGTTTTTT.

In this sample, this clone turned up once. The chain uses TRBV4-2 and TRBJ1-1; maybe TRBD1 (6 bases). CDR3 length: 13 residues. V was shortened by 0 bases and J by 11 bases, with 13 bases between the two germline ends. From germline, CDR1 is LGHNA and CDR2 YNFKEQ. The chain's CDR3 is CASSQDWGQGAFF. In nucleotides, the CDR3 is TGTGCCAGCAGCCAAGATTGGGGGCAAGGGGCTTTCTTT.

The V call is TRBV7-2, the J call TRBJ2-7; D may be TRBD2 (5 bases). V was clipped by 2 bases and J by 1 base, with 21 bases between them. This CDR3 has 18 amino acids. Per the germline V gene, CDR1 is SGHTA and CDR2 is FQGNSA. This CDR3 reads CASSLSRFATSRSYEQYF. CDR3 coding DNA: TGTGCCAGCAGCTTAAGTCGCTTCGCTACTAGTCGGTCCTACGAGCAGTACTTC.

As DNA, the CDR3 is TGTGCCAGCAGTTCGACAGGGGCGAACACTGAAGCTTTCTTT. Translation: CASSSTGANTEAFF. This rearrangement joins TRBV28 to TRBJ1-1; 8 bases fit TRBD1. Looked up from germline, CDR1 is MDHEN and CDR2 is SYDVKM. CDR3 length equals 14 residues. The junction had 2 bases not matched to a gene; V was cut back by 4 bases and J by 1 base.

This chain links TRBV4-2 with TRBJ1-4; D remains ambiguous. Per the germline V gene, CDR1 is LGHNA and CDR2 is YNFKEQ. The CDR3 runs to 24 residues. Trimming shortened V by 3 bases and J by 6 bases, and 41 bases separated the two germline ends. The DNA of the CDR3 is TGTGCCAGCAGCCACAGCACCCCAATCGGTCCTTGGGCCAAAAGGACCAAGCATGATGAAAAACTGTTTTTT. As protein: CASSHSTPIGPWAKRTKHDEKLFF.

The rearrangement joins TRBV9 to TRBJ1-6; a possible D gene is TRBD1 (6 bases). The CDR3 runs 17 residues. CDR1 and CDR2 from the germline V gene are SGDLS and YYNGEE. Between the trimmed V and J ends, which lost 0 bases and 6 bases, there was a span of 16 bases. For the CDR3, the DNA is TGTGCCAGCAGCGTAGGATCGAGGGACACCTTTAATTCACCCCTCCACTTT. Its translation: CASSVGSRDTFNSPLHF. The variable domain in full, with the rest retrieved from reference TRBV9 and TRBJ1-6, is DSGVTQTPKHLITATGQRVTLRCSPRSGDLSVYWYQQSLDQGLQFLIQYYNGEERAKGNILERFSAQQFPDLHSELNLSSLELGDSALYFCASSVGSRDTFNSPLHFGNGTRLTVT.

This clone was seen just once. This chain links TRBV4-1 with TRBJ2-3; 11 positions agree with TRBD2. The trim removed 4 bases at V and 0 bases at J, leaving 6 bases unmatched. The length of the CDR3 is 17 residues. Looked up from germline, CDR1 is MGHRA and CDR2 is YSYEKL. The CDR3 nucleotides read TGCGCCAGCAGCCGATCAAGGACTAGCGGGAGCACAGATACGCAGTATTTT. Translation gives CASSRSRTSGSTDTQYF.

This clone was detected only a few times. The V gene is TRBV5-4, the J gene TRBJ1-5; possible D gene TRBD1, 5 bases. The CDR3 length is 13 residues. V was pared by 0 bases and J by 8 bases, with 9 bases between. Germline assignment: CDR1 SGHNT and CDR2 YYREEE (reference sequence). CDR3 nucleotides: TGTGCCAGCAGCTTGGGGGGGGTGGAGCCCCAGCATTTT. Protein: CASSLGGVEPQHF.